These T cell receptor beta chains were read from a single sample in a study of blood T cell repertoires in COVID-19. Produced via immunoSEQ multiplex PCR; TCRdb's table is partial and in-frame only. The sample comprises under 350,000 clones, 80% to 90% of which are singletons, and roughly 4.2% rests with the top ten. The sample comprised PBMCs or T cells enriched from blood (not recorded which). The receptors originated from a woman aged 40 to 50 with acute COVID-19. Both conserved end residues are part of each CDR3. A D gene is named only where the DNA matches it firmly. Clone size is not always given. Where it is, it says once, few, many or a class for expanded clones.

CDR3nt: TGTGCCAGCAGCGAAGAGGTCTACACTGAAGCTTTCTTT; CDR3aa: CASSEEVYTEAFF; d_gene: -; v_gene: TRBV7-8; j_gene: TRBJ1-1; abundance: -
CDR3nt: TGTGCCAGCAGCTTAGAAGGAGGGACTCAGAGGGATGAAGCTTTCTTT; CDR3aa: CASSLEGGTQRDEAFF; d_gene: -; v_gene: TRBV11-2; j_gene: TRBJ1-1; abundance: -
CDR3nt: TGTGCCATCAGTGAGTCGCCGGGACAGGGGTCAAACACCATATATTTT; CDR3aa: CAISESPGQGSNTIYF; d_gene: TRBD1; v_gene: TRBV10-3; j_gene: TRBJ1-3; abundance: -
CDR3nt: TGTGCCAGTAGTACCACAAAGGGAGGAACCTATGGCTACACCTTC; CDR3aa: CASSTTKGGTYGYTF; d_gene: -; v_gene: TRBV19; j_gene: TRBJ1-2; abundance: -
CDR3nt: TGTGCCAGCAGCGCCGGAGGGACAGGACAAAATCAGCCCCAGCATTTT; CDR3aa: CASSAGGTGQNQPQHF; d_gene: TRBD1; v_gene: TRBV9; j_gene: TRBJ1-5; abundance: -
CDR3nt: TGTGCCAGCAGCTTAGTGGGCAGGGGCAATGAGCAGTTCTTC; CDR3aa: CASSLVGRGNEQFF; d_gene: -; v_gene: TRBV11-2; j_gene: TRBJ2-1; abundance: -
CDR3nt: TGTGCCAGCTCACCCCGGGGGGGGACAGGGATAAATGAGCAGTTCTTC; CDR3aa: CASSPRGGTGINEQFF; d_gene: -; v_gene: TRBV18; j_gene: TRBJ2-1; abundance: -
CDR3nt: TGTGCCAGCAAAGGCAGGGGATACTATGGCTACACCTTC; CDR3aa: CASKGRGYYGYTF; d_gene: -; v_gene: TRBV6-5; j_gene: TRBJ1-2; abundance: -
CDR3nt: TGTGCCAGCAGTTACTTTAACTATGGCTACACCTTC; CDR3aa: CASSYFNYGYTF; d_gene: -; v_gene: TRBV28; j_gene: TRBJ1-2; abundance: -
CDR3nt: TGTGCCAGCAGTGTTAGGCGGGAGGGCCTGACCTACGAGCAGTACTTC; CDR3aa: CASSVRREGLTYEQYF; d_gene: TRBD2; v_gene: TRBV2; j_gene: TRBJ2-7; abundance: -
CDR3nt: TGTGCCAGCAGTGACAGGGCCGGGAACACCGGGGAGCTGTTTTTT; CDR3aa: CASSDRAGNTGELFF; d_gene: -; v_gene: TRBV6-1; j_gene: TRBJ2-2; abundance: -
CDR3nt: TGTGCCAGCAGCTTCCTTAAGAGTGGAGAAGAGCAAGAGACCCAGTACTTC; CDR3aa: CASSFLKSGEEQETQYF; d_gene: -; v_gene: TRBV7-6; j_gene: TRBJ2-5; abundance: -
CDR3nt: TGCAGCGTCCGGAGGACAGGAGCCGACGAGCAGTACTTC; CDR3aa: CSVRRTGADEQYF; d_gene: TRBD1; v_gene: TRBV29-1; j_gene: TRBJ2-7; abundance: -
CDR3nt: TGTGCCAGCAGCCCCGGGACAGGGGTGAGGTACGAGCAGTACTTC; CDR3aa: CASSPGTGVRYEQYF; d_gene: TRBD1; v_gene: TRBV7-9; j_gene: TRBJ2-7; abundance: -
CDR3nt: TGCGCCAGCAGCCAGACAGATACTAACTATGGCTACACCTTC; CDR3aa: CASSQTDTNYGYTF; d_gene: -; v_gene: TRBV4-3; j_gene: TRBJ1-2; abundance: once
CDR3nt: TGTGCCAGCAGCCGAACCCCCGGAGATGAGCAGTTCTTC; CDR3aa: CASSRTPGDEQFF; d_gene: -; v_gene: TRBV7-3; j_gene: TRBJ2-1; abundance: -